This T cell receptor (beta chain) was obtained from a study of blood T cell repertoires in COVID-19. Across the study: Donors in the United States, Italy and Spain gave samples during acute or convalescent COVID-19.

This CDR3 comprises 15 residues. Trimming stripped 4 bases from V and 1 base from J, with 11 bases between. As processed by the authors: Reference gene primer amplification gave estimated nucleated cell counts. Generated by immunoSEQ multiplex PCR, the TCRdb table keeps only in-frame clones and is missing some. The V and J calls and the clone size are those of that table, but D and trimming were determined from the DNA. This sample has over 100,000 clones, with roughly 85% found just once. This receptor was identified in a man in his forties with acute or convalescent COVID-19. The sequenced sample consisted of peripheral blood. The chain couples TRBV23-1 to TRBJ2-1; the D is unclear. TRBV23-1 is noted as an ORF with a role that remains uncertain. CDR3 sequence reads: CASSRGVRSYNEQFF. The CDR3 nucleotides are TGCGCCAGCAGTCGCGGTGTTCGGTCCTACAATGAGCAGTTCTTC.